This is a list of T cell receptor beta chains from one sample in a study of regulatory T cells in long-lasting Graves disease. TCRdb re-derived calls from the multiplex PCR reads in MiXCR, one entry per CDR3 protein. The table records 550,000 to 700,000 distinct CDR3 sequences, about 16% of them present only once. This sample was shared with a second study, whose subject was T cells in Graves' hyperthyroidism and ophthalmopathy.

The input for sequencing was peripheral blood mononuclear cells (PBMCs), taken at new diagnosis, from a patient treated with antithyroid drugs. The receptors originated from a young man with Graves disease. Both conserved end residues are part of each CDR3. The D gene is left open where the match is weak. Rows give clone size only sometimes, using once, few, many, or a class for an expanded clone.

V gene: TRBV7-2
D gene: TRBD1
clone size: -
J gene: TRBJ1-2
CDR3 protein: CASSARGAGLNYGYTF
CDR3 DNA: TGTGCCAGCAGCGCCAGGGGGGCCGGGCTTAACTATGGCTACACCTTC

V gene: TRBV19
D gene: TRBD1
clone size: -
J gene: TRBJ2-3
CDR3 protein: CASREQGGISDTQYF
CDR3 DNA: TGTGCCAGTAGGGAACAGGGGGGAATTTCAGATACGCAGTATTTT

V gene: TRBV12-3/TRBV12-4
D gene: TRBD1
clone size: many
J gene: TRBJ1-3
CDR3 protein: CASSLDTGAGNTIYF
CDR3 DNA: TGTGCCAGCAGTTTAGATACAGGGGCTGGAAACACCATATATTTT

V gene: TRBV11-3
D gene: TRBD2
clone size: many
J gene: TRBJ2-3
CDR3 protein: CASSGRTSGFSTDTQYF
CDR3 DNA: TGTGCCAGCAGCGGTCGGACTAGCGGGTTCTCCACAGATACGCAGTATTTT

V gene: TRBV5-4
D gene: TRBD2
clone size: -
J gene: TRBJ2-3
CDR3 protein: CASSPSGRAGPDTQYF
CDR3 DNA: TGTGCCAGCAGCCCTAGCGGGAGGGCCGGTCCAGATACGCAGTATTTT

V gene: TRBV11-2
D gene: -
clone size: many
J gene: TRBJ2-7
CDR3 protein: CASSLARAYEQYF
CDR3 DNA: TGTGCCAGCAGCTTAGCACGTGCCTACGAGCAGTACTTC

V gene: TRBV20-1
D gene: TRBD2
clone size: -
J gene: TRBJ2-2
CDR3 protein: CSATTWTSGGPGELFF
CDR3 DNA: TGCAGTGCTACCACCTGGACTAGCGGGGGCCCCGGGGAGCTGTTTTTT

V gene: TRBV2
D gene: -
clone size: many
J gene: TRBJ1-3
CDR3 protein: CASSEDLGNTIYF
CDR3 DNA: TGTGCCAGCAGTGAAGATTTGGGAAACACCATATATTTT

V gene: TRBV6-2/TRBV6-3
D gene: TRBD2
clone size: many
J gene: TRBJ2-3
CDR3 protein: CASSYSKNLAGVADTQYF
CDR3 DNA: TGTGCCAGCAGTTACTCGAAAAACCTAGCGGGAGTGGCAGATACGCAGTATTTT

V gene: TRBV28
D gene: -
clone size: many
J gene: TRBJ2-7
CDR3 protein: CASSFPAAGTGSYEQYF
CDR3 DNA: TGTGCCAGCAGTTTCCCAGCTGCCGGGACGGGCTCCTACGAGCAGTACTTC

V gene: TRBV3-1
D gene: TRBD2
clone size: -
J gene: TRBJ2-3
CDR3 protein: CASSQDSTSGPERHTQYF
CDR3 DNA: TGTGCCAGCAGCCAAGATAGCACTAGCGGGCCCGAACGACATACGCAGTATTTT

V gene: TRBV10-3
D gene: TRBD2
clone size: -
J gene: TRBJ2-5
CDR3 protein: CAIRAGGEETQYF
CDR3 DNA: TGTGCCATCAGAGCGGGAGGGGAAGAGACCCAGTACTTC

V gene: TRBV7-8
D gene: -
clone size: few
J gene: TRBJ2-7
CDR3 protein: CASSLVSGTTYEQYF
CDR3 DNA: TGTGCCAGCAGCTTAGTAAGCGGCACCACCTACGAGCAGTACTTC

V gene: TRBV9
D gene: TRBD2
clone size: few
J gene: TRBJ2-7
CDR3 protein: CASSVVSGRINEQYF
CDR3 DNA: TGTGCCAGCAGCGTAGTTAGCGGGAGGATCAACGAGCAGTACTTC

V gene: TRBV5-6
D gene: -
clone size: few
J gene: TRBJ2-7
CDR3 protein: CASSLKISYEQYF
CDR3 DNA: TGTGCCAGCAGCTTGAAGATCTCCTACGAGCAGTACTTC

V gene: TRBV19
D gene: -
clone size: few
J gene: TRBJ2-5
CDR3 protein: CASSNYLETQYF
CDR3 DNA: TGTGCCAGTAGTAATTATCTGGAGACCCAGTACTTC

V gene: TRBV29-1
D gene: -
clone size: -
J gene: TRBJ1-2
CDR3 protein: CSVILTVSYGYTF
CDR3 DNA: TGCAGCGTGATTCTGACAGTCTCCTATGGCTACACCTTC

V gene: TRBV7-6
D gene: -
clone size: -
J gene: TRBJ2-1
CDR3 protein: CASSRGGGVGEQFF
CDR3 DNA: TGTGCCAGCAGCAGAGGAGGGGGAGTGGGTGAGCAGTTCTTC

V gene: TRBV5-1
D gene: TRBD1
clone size: many
J gene: TRBJ2-1
CDR3 protein: CASSMGQGVDEQFF
CDR3 DNA: TGCGCCAGCAGCATGGGACAGGGTGTTGATGAGCAGTTCTTC

V gene: TRBV9
D gene: -
clone size: few
J gene: TRBJ1-1
CDR3 protein: CASSVGLGGRENTEAFF
CDR3 DNA: TGTGCCAGCAGCGTAGGCCTGGGAGGACGAGAGAACACTGAAGCTTTCTTT

V gene: TRBV29-1
D gene: -
clone size: -
J gene: TRBJ2-1
CDR3 protein: CSVGQFRGNEQFF
CDR3 DNA: TGCAGCGTTGGTCAGTTCCGAGGAAATGAGCAGTTCTTC

V gene: TRBV27
D gene: TRBD2
clone size: few
J gene: TRBJ2-1
CDR3 protein: CASSFLLAGGSNEQFF
CDR3 DNA: TGTGCCAGCAGTTTCCTCCTAGCGGGAGGGTCCAATGAGCAGTTCTTC

V gene: TRBV7-3
D gene: TRBD2
clone size: many
J gene: TRBJ2-1
CDR3 protein: CASSRNGAGVVNEQFF
CDR3 DNA: TGTGCCAGCAGCCGTAACGGAGCGGGAGTTGTCAATGAGCAGTTCTTC